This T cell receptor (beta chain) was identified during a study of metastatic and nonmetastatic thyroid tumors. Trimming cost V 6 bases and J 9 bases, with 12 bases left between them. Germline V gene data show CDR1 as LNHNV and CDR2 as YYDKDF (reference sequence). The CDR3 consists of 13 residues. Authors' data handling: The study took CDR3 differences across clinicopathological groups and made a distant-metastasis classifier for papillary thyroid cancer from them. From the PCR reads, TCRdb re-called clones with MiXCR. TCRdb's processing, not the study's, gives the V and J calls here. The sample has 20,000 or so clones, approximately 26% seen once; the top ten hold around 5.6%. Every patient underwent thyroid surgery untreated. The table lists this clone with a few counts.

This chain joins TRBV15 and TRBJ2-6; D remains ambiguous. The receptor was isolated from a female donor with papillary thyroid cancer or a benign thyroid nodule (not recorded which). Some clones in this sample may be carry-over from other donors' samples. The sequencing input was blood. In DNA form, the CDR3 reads TGTGCCACCAGTTTTCGTGAGGACAACGTCCTGACTTTC. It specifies CATSFREDNVLTF. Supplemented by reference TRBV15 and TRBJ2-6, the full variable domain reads DAMVIQNPRYQVTQFGKPVTLSCSQTLNHNVMYWYQQKSSQAPKLLFHYYDKDFNNEADTPDNFQSRRPNTSFCFLDIRSPGLGDTAMYLCATSFREDNVLTFGAGSRLTVL.